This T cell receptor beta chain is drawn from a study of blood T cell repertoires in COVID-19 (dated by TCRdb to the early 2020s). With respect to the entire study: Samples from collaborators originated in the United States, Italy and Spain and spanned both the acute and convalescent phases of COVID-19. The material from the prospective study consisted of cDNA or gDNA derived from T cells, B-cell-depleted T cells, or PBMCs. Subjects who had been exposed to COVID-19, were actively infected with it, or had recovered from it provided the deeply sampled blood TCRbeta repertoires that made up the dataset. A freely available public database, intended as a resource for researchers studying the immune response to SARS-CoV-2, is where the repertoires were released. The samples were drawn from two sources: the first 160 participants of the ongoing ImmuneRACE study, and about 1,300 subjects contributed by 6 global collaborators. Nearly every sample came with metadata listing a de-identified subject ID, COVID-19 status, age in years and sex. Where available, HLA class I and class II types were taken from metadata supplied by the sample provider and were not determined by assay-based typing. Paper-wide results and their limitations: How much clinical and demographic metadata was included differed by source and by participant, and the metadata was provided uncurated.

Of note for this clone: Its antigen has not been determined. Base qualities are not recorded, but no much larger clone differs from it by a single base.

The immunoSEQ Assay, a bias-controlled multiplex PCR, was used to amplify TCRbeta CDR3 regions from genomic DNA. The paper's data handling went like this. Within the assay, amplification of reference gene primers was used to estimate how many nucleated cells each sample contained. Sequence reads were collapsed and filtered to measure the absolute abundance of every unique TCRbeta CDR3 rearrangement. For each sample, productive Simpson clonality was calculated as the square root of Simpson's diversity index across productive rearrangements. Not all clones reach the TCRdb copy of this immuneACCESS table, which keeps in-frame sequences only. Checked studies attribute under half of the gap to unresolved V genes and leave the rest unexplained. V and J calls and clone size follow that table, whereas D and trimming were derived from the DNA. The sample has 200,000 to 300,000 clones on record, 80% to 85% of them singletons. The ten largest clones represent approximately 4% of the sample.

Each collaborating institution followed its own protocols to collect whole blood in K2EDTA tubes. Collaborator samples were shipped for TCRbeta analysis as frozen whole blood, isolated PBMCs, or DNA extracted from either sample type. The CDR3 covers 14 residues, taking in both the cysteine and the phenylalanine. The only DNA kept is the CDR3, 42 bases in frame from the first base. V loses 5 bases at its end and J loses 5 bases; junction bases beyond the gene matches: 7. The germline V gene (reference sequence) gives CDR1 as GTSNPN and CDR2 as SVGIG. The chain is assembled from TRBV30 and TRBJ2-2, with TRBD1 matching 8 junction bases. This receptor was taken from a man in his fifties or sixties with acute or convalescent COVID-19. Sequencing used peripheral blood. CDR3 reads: CAWDRGSRTGELFF. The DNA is TGTGCCTGGGACAGGGGATCGAGGACCGGGGAGCTGTTTTTT.